These 28 T cell receptor beta chains originate from one sample sequenced in a study of T cells after yellow fever vaccination. From the 5' RACE reads, TCRdb called clonotypes with MiXCR, one entry per CDR3 protein. The sample shows 450,000 to 550,000 distinct CDR3 sequences, less than 25% of them seen only once. Sequencing was performed on PBMCs, taken roughly 20 days after the first yellow fever vaccination. Receptor source: a man aged 18 to 29 who received the YFV17D yellow fever vaccine.

In this sample, this clonotype turned up a few times. V and J are TRBV5-1 and TRBJ1-5; a possible D gene is TRBD1 (6 bases). This CDR3 is built from 15 residues. V was shortened by 1 base and J by 9 bases, with 17 bases between the two germline ends. The germline V gene has CDR1 SGHRS and CDR2 YFSETQ. The CDR3 DNA follows: TGCGCCAGCAGCTTGTCGGGGGCGAGGGGCCGGCCCCAGCATTTT. Protein: CASSLSGARGRPQHF.

V gene TRBV12-3 or TRBV12-4 combines with J gene TRBJ2-3; no definite D call. V lost 4 bases to trimming and J lost 2 bases, with 10 bases between them. The CDR3 is made up of 14 amino acids. This chain's CDR3 is CASSSRRPTDTQYF. The DNA for the CDR3 is TGTGCCAGCAGTTCCAGGCGGCCCACAGATACGCAGTATTTT.

In this sample, this clonotype turned up a few times. The V and J genes are TRBV20-1 and TRBJ1-6; D perhaps matches TRBD1 (5 bases). The V end was cut by 3 bases, the J end by 9 bases, with 18 bases between. Germline V gives CDR1 DFQATT, CDR2 SNEGSKA (reference sequence). The CDR3 sequence is 15 residues long. This CDR3 is CSASSTGTQGSPLHF. The CDR3 nucleotides are TGCAGTGCTAGTTCCACCGGGACCCAAGGTTCACCCCTCCACTTT.

The chain has TRBV20-1 and TRBJ2-5; possibly TRBD1 or TRBD2 for D (5 bases each). This CDR3 is 16 amino acids long. Germline-derived CDR1 and CDR2 are DFQATT and SNEGSKA (reference sequence). V was cut by 0 bases and J by 5 bases, with 19 bases left in between. The CDR3 DNA reads as TGCAGTGCTAGAGATAGCAGGGTAGGAGGAAGGGAGACCCAGTACTTC. It yields the protein CSARDSRVGGRETQYF.

This clonotype was recorded a few times. The J gene is TRBJ1-1, the V gene TRBV7-9; 7 positions agree with TRBD1. V shed 0 bases, J shed 3 bases, and the junction held 7 bases outside the gene matches. This CDR3 has 16 amino acids. CDR1 is SEHNR and CDR2 is FQNEAQ in the germline V gene (reference sequence). This chain's CDR3 is CASSLASRGLDTEAFF. The CDR3 coding sequence is TGTGCCAGCAGCTTAGCCTCTAGGGGGCTGGACACTGAAGCTTTCTTT.

This clonotype turned up a few times. The chain employs TRBV5-1 and TRBJ2-5, with D possibly matching TRBD2 (7 bases). The CDR3 is 14 residues long. Looked up from germline, CDR1 is SGHRS and CDR2 is YFSETQ. Trimming pared 3 bases from V and 5 bases from J, leaving 14 bases between. The CDR3 region has the DNA TGCGCCAGCAGCTCCCGGGGGGCGCTTGAGACCCAGTACTTC. Encoded protein: CASSSRGALETQYF.

This clonotype was seen more than once but under ten times. The chain couples TRBV20-1 to TRBJ1-1, with D unclear. The germline CDR1 and CDR2 sequences are DFQATT and SNEGSKA (reference sequence). The CDR3 covers 13 residues. The V end was cut by 5 bases, the J end by 4 bases, with 14 bases between. The CDR3 loop reads CSAGRAPGTEAFF. The DNA of the CDR3 is TGCAGTGCTGGTAGGGCCCCTGGCACTGAAGCTTTCTTT.

Only a few counts were recorded for this clonotype. V gene TRBV6-5 combines with J gene TRBJ1-6; D is undetermined. V lost 2 bases to trimming and J lost 10 bases, with 15 bases between them. The CDR3 runs 15 residues. Per the germline V gene, CDR1 is MNHEY and CDR2 is SVGAGI. The CDR3 is CASSYGLGVGSPLHF. CDR3 nucleotides: TGTGCCAGCAGTTACGGGCTGGGAGTAGGATCACCCCTCCACTTT.

This clonotype was picked up a small number of times. V and J are TRBV10-3 and TRBJ1-2; D uncertain. V was shortened by 1 base and J by 0 bases, with 3 bases between the two germline ends. Germline V gene lookup returns CDR1 ENHRY and CDR2 SYGVKD. CDR3 length equals 13 residues. DNA of the CDR3: TGTGCCATCAGTGAGTTGACTAACTATGGCTACACCTTC. Translating it yields CAISELTNYGYTF.

The gene calls are TRBV4-1 and TRBJ2-2, with D hard to call. The CDR3 is made up of 18 amino acids. Deletions cut 2 bases from V and 6 bases from J, with 22 bases between. Germline V lookup: CDR1 MGHRA, CDR2 YSYEKL. For the CDR3, the DNA is TGCGCCAGCAGCCAATTCGGGCCCGAGGTAGAAGTGGCCGGGGAGCTGTTTTTT. It specifies CASSQFGPEVEVAGELFF.

A few counts support this clonotype. The gene calls are TRBV5-6 and TRBJ2-3, with a weak D call TRBD1 (5 bases). Germline CDR1 reads SGHDT; CDR2 reads YYEEEE. V gave up 3 bases and J gave up 4 bases, with 12 bases separating them. This CDR3 is 14 amino acids long. The CDR3 sequence is CASSSRVGADTQYF. CDR3 bases: TGTGCCAGCAGCTCCCGGGTAGGGGCAGATACGCAGTATTTT.

The table lists this clonotype with a few counts. V is TRBV4-3 and J is TRBJ2-1; 12 nucleotides align to TRBD2. Germline V gives CDR1 LGHNA, CDR2 YSLEER. The ends lost 1 base at V and 9 bases at J; junction bases unmatched: 7. The CDR3 is made up of 16 amino acids. The CDR3 DNA sequence: TGCGCCAGCAGCCAAGCTAGCGGGGGGGCTTTTTTTGAGCAGTTCTTC. Translation: CASSQASGGAFFEQFF.

This clonotype has just one count. V and J are TRBV5-4 and TRBJ2-5; D unresolved. Germline-derived CDR1 and CDR2 are SGHNT and YYREEE (reference sequence). V dropped 4 bases and J dropped 2 bases, with 12 bases sitting between them. This CDR3 is built from 14 residues. The CDR3 here is CASSIKGPQETQYF. The DNA for the CDR3 is TGTGCCAGCAGCATAAAAGGCCCTCAAGAGACCCAGTACTTC.

This chain uses TRBV5-1 with TRBJ2-1, with D perhaps TRBD1 (6 bases). Trimming left V 1 base short and J 9 bases short, with 11 bases between. The CDR3 consists of 13 residues. Germline CDR1 SGHRS, CDR2 YFSETQ. The CDR3 spells CASSLTGFSEQFF. The CDR3, as DNA: TGCGCCAGCAGCTTGACAGGGTTCAGTGAGCAGTTCTTC.

The chain carries TRBV5-1 and TRBJ2-4; TRBD2 might be the D (5 bases). CDR3 size: 16 residues. Germline V lookup: CDR1 SGHRS, CDR2 YFSETQ. The V end was cut by 3 bases, the J end by 8 bases, with 21 bases between. Here the CDR3 DNA reads TGCGCCAGCAGCTCGGGGTTAATGCCCATGGTGGACATTCAGTACTTC. This translates into CASSSGLMPMVDIQYF.

This rearrangement joins TRBV7-6 to TRBJ2-5, with 11 bases that match TRBD1. V was pared by 1 base and J by 5 bases, with 15 bases of the junction left unmatched. Germline-derived CDR1 and CDR2 are SGHVS and FNYEAQ. This CDR3 has 19 amino acids. In DNA, the CDR3 is TGTGCCAGCAGCTTAGTCCGGACAGGGGGCATTGGTAGGCAGGAGACCCAGTACTTC. Translating it yields CASSLVRTGGIGRQETQYF.

This clonotype was picked up a small number of times. The chain employs TRBV20-1 and TRBJ2-3; 7 nucleotides line up with TRBD1. The CDR3 extends over 17 amino acids. The germline V gene has CDR1 DFQATT and CDR2 SNEGSKA (reference sequence). V shed 2 bases and J 2 bases; nucleotides not matched to a gene: 13. Written as DNA, the CDR3 is TGCAGTGCTAGATTCCGCTCCGGGACAGTCTACACAGATACGCAGTATTTT. It translates to CSARFRSGTVYTDTQYF.

This clonotype has a handful of counts. The chain combines TRBV4-1 with TRBJ1-1; D unresolved. Germline CDR1 MGHRA, CDR2 YSYEKL. Deletions cut 1 base from V and 3 bases from J, with 12 bases between. This CDR3 spans 15 amino acids. CDR3 nucleotide sequence: TGCGCCAGCAGCCAAGTCGGTCTTCGGGACACTGAAGCTTTCTTT. It translates to CASSQVGLRDTEAFF.

There are a few counts of this clonotype. CDR3 nucleotide sequence: TGTGCCAGCAGTTCTGGACAGGGTCGCGGCTACACCTTC. Translated, it gives CASSSGQGRGYTF. V is TRBV6-5 and J is TRBJ1-2; 8 bases are a match to TRBD1. Germline V gene data show CDR1 as MNHEY and CDR2 as SVGAGI. The V segment lost 4 bases and the J segment 8 bases; nucleotides outside the gene matches: 6. This CDR3 region has 13 residues.

The chain has TRBV7-2 and TRBJ2-5; no reliable D call. The germline gives CDR1 SGHTA, CDR2 FQGNSA. The CDR3 consists of 13 residues. V lost 3 bases and J lost 3, with 8 bases in between. CDR3 bases: TGTGCCAGCAGCTTGGTGGGGAAAGAGACCCAGTACTTC. Its protein product is CASSLVGKETQYF.

The chain carries TRBV6-5 and TRBJ1-1, with D maybe TRBD1 (5 bases). Germline lookup yields CDR1 MNHEY and CDR2 SVGAGI. V gave up 7 bases and J gave up 5 bases, with 23 bases separating them. This CDR3 is built from 16 residues. CDR3 nucleotides: TGTGCCAGCAATAACTTATCGGGGGTTCGTAGGACTGAAGCTTTCTTT. Protein sequence: CASNNLSGVRRTEAFF.

The table lists this clonotype with a few counts. The V gene is TRBV30, the J gene TRBJ2-1; TRBD1 agrees at 7 bases. Germline values: CDR1 GTSNPN, CDR2 SVGIG (reference sequence). CDR3 length: 11 amino acids. The CDR3 coding sequence is TGTGCAATAACAGGGGTGAATGAGCAGTTCTTC. Encoded protein: CAITGVNEQFF.

The chain is built from TRBV6-4 and TRBJ1-5; D not resolved. Per germline, CDR1 MRHNA and CDR2 SNTAGT. The CDR3 spans 13 residues. The ends were cut back, 0 bases at V and 10 bases at J, with 10 bases in the middle. CDR3 DNA: TGTGCCAGCAGTGACTCCTTTGGAGAACCCCAGCATTTT. Protein: CASSDSFGEPQHF.

The gene calls are TRBV27 and TRBJ2-1, with TRBD2 matching over 8 bases. V lost 6 bases, J lost 9 bases, and 7 bases stayed unmatched. Germline V gene data show CDR1 as MNHEY and CDR2 as SMNVEV (reference sequence). The CDR3 spans 13 residues. Here the CDR3 DNA reads TGTGCCAGCAGCCGCGGGGGGCCATTTGAGCAGTTCTTC. Protein product: CASSRGGPFEQFF.

The gene calls are TRBV20-1 and TRBJ1-1; the D gene is possibly TRBD1 (6 bases). Germline V lookup: CDR1 DFQATT, CDR2 SNEGSKA (reference sequence). There are 14 residues in the CDR3. V was pared by 3 bases and J by 5 bases, with 16 bases between. CDR3 bases: TGCAGTGCTAGGATGGGGGGGGCGAAGACTGAAGCTTTCTTT. It translates to CSARMGGAKTEAFF.

This clonotype has more than one count but fewer than ten. This rearrangement joins TRBV4-1 to TRBJ1-1; 7 bases are a match to TRBD1. This CDR3 is 15 amino acids long. The trim removed 1 base at V and 5 bases at J, leaving 7 bases unmatched. Germline CDR1 MGHRA, CDR2 YSYEKL. For the CDR3, the DNA is TGCGCCAGCAGCCAAGCTAGGACAGGAGCTACTGAAGCTTTCTTT. It is translated as CASSQARTGATEAFF.

This clonotype was recorded a few times. The V call is TRBV4-1, the J call TRBJ2-3; TRBD2 aligns across 8 bases. V shed 4 bases, J shed 2 bases, and the junction held 14 bases outside the gene matches. The germline gives CDR1 MGHRA, CDR2 YSYEKL. This CDR3 spans 18 amino acids. The CDR3 reads CASSPTAVVAGFTDTQYF. CDR3 DNA: TGCGCCAGCAGCCCCACCGCAGTGGTAGCGGGGTTCACAGATACGCAGTATTTT.

The chain links TRBV19 to TRBJ1-6; TRBD1 might be the D (6 bases). Germline CDR1 and CDR2: LNHDA and SQIVND (reference sequence). V was cut by 5 bases and J by 15 bases, with 14 bases left in between. This CDR3 contains 12 residues. CDR3 sequence: CASSGGQFFLHF. CDR3 in DNA: TGTGCCAGTAGTGGGGGGCAATTTTTCCTCCACTTT.